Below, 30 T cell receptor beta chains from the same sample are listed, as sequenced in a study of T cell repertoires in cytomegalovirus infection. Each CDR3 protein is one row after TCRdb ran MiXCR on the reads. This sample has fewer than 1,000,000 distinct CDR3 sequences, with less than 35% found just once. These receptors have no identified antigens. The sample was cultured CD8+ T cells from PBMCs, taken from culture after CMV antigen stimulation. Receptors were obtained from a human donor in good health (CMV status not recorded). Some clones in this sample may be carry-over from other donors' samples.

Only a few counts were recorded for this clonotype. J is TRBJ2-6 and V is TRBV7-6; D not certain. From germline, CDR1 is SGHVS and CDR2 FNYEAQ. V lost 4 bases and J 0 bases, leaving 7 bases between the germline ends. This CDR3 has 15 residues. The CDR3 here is CASSSRPSGANVLTF. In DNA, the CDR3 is TGTGCCAGCAGCTCCCGTCCCTCTGGGGCCAACGTCCTGACTTTC.

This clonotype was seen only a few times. The CDR3, as DNA: TGTGCCAGCAGCCACCTAAGAGGGGAAGAGACCCAGTACTTC. Translating gives CASSHLRGEETQYF. This chain joins TRBV7-9 and TRBJ2-5; D may match TRBD1 or TRBD2 (5 bases each). The CDR3 runs to 14 residues. CDR1 is SEHNR, CDR2 FQNEAQ, per germline (reference sequence). Trimming cost V 5 bases and J 3 bases, with 13 bases left between them.

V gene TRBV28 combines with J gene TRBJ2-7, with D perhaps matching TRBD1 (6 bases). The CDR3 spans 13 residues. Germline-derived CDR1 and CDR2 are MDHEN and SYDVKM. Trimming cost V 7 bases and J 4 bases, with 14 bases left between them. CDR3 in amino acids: CASTQDSLYEQYV. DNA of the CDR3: TGTGCCAGCACCCAGGACAGCCTATACGAGCAGTACGTC.

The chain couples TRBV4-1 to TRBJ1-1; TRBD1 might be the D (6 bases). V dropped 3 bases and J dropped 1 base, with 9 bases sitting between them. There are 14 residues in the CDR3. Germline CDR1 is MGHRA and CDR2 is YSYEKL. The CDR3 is CASSHKTGNTEAFF. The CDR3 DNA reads TGCGCCAGCAGCCATAAGACAGGGAACACTGAAGCTTTCTTT.

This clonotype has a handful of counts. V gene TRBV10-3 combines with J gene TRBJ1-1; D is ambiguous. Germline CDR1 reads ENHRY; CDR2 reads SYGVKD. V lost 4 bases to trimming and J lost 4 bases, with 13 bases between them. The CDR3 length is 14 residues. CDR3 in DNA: TGTGCCATCAGTGGAGAGGGTTTGGGCACTGAAGCTTTCTTT. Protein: CAISGEGLGTEAFF.

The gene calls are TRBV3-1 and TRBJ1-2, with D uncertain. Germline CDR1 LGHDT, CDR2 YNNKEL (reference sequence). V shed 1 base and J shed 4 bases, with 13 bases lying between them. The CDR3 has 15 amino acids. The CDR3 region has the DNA TGTGCCAGCAGCCAAGCCTCCGAGCTCGTCTATGGCTACACCTTC. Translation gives CASSQASELVYGYTF.

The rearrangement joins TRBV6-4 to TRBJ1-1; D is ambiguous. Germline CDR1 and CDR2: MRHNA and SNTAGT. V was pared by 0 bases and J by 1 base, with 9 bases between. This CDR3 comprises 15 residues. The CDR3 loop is CASSDSLRANTEAFF. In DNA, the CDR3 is TGTGCCAGCAGTGACTCGTTACGGGCGAACACTGAAGCTTTCTTT.

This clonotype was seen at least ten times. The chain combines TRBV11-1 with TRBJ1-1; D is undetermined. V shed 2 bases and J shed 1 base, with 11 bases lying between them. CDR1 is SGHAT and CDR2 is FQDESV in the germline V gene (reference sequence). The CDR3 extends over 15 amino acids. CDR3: CASSLSESGNTEAFF. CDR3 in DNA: TGTGCCAGCAGCTTATCCGAGTCGGGGAACACTGAAGCTTTCTTT.

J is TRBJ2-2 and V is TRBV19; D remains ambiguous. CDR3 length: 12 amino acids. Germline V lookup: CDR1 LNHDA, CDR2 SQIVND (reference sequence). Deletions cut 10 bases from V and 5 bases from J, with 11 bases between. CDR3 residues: CATEERTGELFF. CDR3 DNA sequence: TGTGCCACCGAGGAGAGGACCGGGGAGCTGTTTTTT. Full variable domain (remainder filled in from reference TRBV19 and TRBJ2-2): DGGITQSPKYLFRKEGQNVTLSCEQNLNHDAMYWYRQDPGQGLRLIYYSQIVNDFQKGDIAEGYSVSREKKESFPLTVTSAQKNPTAFYLCATEERTGELFFGEGSRLTVL.

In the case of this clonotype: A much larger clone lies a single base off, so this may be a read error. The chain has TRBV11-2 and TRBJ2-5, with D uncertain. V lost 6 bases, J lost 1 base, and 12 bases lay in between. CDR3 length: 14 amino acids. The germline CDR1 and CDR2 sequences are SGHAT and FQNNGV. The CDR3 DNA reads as TGTGCCAGCAGGTATCTGGGATCCCAAGAGACCCAGTACTTC. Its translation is CASRYLGSQETQYF.

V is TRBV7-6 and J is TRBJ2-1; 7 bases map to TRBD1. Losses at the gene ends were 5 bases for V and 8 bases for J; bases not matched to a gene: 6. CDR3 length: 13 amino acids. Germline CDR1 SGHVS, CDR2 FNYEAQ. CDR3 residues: CASSLTQGDEQFF. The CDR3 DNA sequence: TGTGCCAGCAGCCTCACTCAGGGGGATGAGCAGTTCTTC.

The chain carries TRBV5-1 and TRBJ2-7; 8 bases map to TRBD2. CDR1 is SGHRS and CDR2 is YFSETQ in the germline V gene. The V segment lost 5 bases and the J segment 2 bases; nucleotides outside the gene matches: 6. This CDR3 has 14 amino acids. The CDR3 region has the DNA TGCGCCAGCAGGGAGCGGGGGTCTACCTACGAGCAGTACTTC. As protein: CASRERGSTYEQYF.

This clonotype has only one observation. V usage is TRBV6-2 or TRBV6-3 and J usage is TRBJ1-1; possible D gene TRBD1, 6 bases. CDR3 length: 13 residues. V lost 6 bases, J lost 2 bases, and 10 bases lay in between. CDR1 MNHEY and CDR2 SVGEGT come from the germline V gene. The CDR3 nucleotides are TGTGCCAGCAGAATACAGGGCAACACTGAAGCTTTCTTT. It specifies CASRIQGNTEAFF.

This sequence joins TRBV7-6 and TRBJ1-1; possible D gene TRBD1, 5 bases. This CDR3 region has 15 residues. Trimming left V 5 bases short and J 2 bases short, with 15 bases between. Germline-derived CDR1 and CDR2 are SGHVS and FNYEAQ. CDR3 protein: CASSPRGAGNTEAFF. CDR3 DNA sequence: TGTGCCAGCAGCCCGCGAGGGGCCGGAAACACTGAAGCTTTCTTT. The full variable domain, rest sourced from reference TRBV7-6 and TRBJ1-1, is GAGVSQSPRYKVTKRGQDVALRCDPISGHVSLYWYRQALGQGPEFLTYFNYEAQQDKSGLPNDRFSAERPEGSISTLTIQRTEQRDSAMYRCASSPRGAGNTEAFFGQGTRLTVV.

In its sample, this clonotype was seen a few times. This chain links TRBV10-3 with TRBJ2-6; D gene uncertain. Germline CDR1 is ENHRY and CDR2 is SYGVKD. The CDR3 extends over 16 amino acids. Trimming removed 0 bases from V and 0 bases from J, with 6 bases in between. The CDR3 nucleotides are TGTGCCATCAGTGAGTCCAAGGCCTCTGGGGCCAACGTCCTGACTTTC. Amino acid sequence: CAISESKASGANVLTF.

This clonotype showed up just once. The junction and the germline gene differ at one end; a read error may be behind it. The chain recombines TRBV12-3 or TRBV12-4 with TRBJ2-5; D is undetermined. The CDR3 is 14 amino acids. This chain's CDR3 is CTSSFDTRQETQYF. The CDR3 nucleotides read TGTACCAGCAGTTTCGATACCAGGCAAGAGACCCAGTACTTC.

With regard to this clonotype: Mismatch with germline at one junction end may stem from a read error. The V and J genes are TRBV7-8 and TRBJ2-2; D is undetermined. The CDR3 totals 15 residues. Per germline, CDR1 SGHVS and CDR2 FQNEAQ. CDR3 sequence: CVSSPRRLNTGELFF. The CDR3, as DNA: TGTGTCAGCAGCCCCCGGCGACTGAACACCGGGGAGCTGTTTTTT.

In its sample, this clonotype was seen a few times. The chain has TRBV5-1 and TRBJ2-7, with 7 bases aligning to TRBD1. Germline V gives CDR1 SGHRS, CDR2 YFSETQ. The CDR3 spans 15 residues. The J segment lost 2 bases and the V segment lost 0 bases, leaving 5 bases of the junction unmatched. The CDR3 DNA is TGCGCCAGCAGCTTGGGGACAGGCCAGCCCTACGAGCAGTACGTC. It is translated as CASSLGTGQPYEQYV.

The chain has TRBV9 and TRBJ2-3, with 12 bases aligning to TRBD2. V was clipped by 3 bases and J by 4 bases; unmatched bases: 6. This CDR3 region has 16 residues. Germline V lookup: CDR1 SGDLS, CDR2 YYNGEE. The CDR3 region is CASSAPLAGGPDTQYF. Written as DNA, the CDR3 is TGTGCCAGCAGCGCGCCGCTAGCGGGGGGGCCAGATACGCAGTATTTT.

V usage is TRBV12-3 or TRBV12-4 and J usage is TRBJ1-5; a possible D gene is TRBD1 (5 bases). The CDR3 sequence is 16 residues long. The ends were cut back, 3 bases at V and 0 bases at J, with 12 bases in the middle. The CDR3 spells CASSLGGAYSNQPQHF. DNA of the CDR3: TGTGCCAGCAGTTTGGGGGGAGCTTATAGCAATCAGCCCCAGCATTTT.

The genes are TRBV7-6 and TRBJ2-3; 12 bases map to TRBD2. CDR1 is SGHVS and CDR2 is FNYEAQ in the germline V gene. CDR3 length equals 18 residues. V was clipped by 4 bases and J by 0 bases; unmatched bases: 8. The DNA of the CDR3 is TGTGCCAGCAGCTCCCTAGCGGGGGGGCCTGTTAGCACAGATACGCAGTATTTT. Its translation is CASSSLAGGPVSTDTQYF. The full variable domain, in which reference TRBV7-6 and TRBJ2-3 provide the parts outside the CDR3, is GAGVSQSPRYKVTKRGQDVALRCDPISGHVSLYWYRQALGQGPEFLTYFNYEAQQDKSGLPNDRFSAERPEGSISTLTIQRTEQRDSAMYRCASSSLAGGPVSTDTQYFGPGTRLTVL.

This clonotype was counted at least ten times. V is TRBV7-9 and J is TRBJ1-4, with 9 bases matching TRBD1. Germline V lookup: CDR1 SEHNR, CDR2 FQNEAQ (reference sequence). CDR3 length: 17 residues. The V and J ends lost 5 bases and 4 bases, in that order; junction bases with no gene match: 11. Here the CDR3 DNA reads TGTGCCAGCAGCACCATCGGACAGGGGCTTCGTAATGAAAAACTGTTTTTT. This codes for CASSTIGQGLRNEKLFF.

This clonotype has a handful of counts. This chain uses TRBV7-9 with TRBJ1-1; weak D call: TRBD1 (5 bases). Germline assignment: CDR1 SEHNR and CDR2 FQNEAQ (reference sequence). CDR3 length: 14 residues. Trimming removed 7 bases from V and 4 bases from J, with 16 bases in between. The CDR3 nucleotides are TGTGCCAGCACCAAACCGGGGGAAGGCACTGAAGCTTTCTTT. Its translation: CASTKPGEGTEAFF.

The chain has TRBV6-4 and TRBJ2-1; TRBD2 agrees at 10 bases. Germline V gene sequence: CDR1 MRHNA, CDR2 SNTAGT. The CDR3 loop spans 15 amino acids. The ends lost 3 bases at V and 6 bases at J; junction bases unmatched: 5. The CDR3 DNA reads TGTGCCAGCAGTGATCCAGCGGGGGGGCCCAATGAGCAGTTCTTC. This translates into CASSDPAGGPNEQFF.

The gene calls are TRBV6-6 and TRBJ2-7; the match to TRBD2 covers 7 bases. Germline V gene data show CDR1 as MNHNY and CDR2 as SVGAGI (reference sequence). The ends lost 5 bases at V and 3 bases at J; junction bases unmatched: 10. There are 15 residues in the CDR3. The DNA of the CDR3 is TGTGCCAGCAGTGAGTGGCAGGCTAGCGGCTACGAGCAGTACGTC. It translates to CASSEWQASGYEQYV.

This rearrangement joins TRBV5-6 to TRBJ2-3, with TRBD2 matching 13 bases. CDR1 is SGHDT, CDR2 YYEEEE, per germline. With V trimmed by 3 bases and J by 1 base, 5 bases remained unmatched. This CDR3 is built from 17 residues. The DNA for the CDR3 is TGTGCCAGCAGCTATGGACTAGCGGGGGCCCGCACAGATACGCAGTATTTT. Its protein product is CASSYGLAGARTDTQYF. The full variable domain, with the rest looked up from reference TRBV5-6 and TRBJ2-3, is DAGVTQSPTHLIKTRGQQVTLRCSPKSGHDTVSWYQQALGQGPQFIFQYYEEEERQRGNFPDRFSGHQFPNYSSELNVNALLLGDSALYLCASSYGLAGARTDTQYFGPGTRLTVL.

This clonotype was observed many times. The CDR3 DNA follows: TGTGCCAGCAGTTTAAATCCGGGGGGGGCAAGAGAGCAGTTCTTC. It translates to CASSLNPGGAREQFF. The chain joins TRBV12-3 or TRBV12-4 to TRBJ2-1, with 8 positions matching TRBD2. Losses at the gene ends were 2 bases for V and 10 bases for J; bases not matched to a gene: 10. The CDR3 sequence is 15 residues long.

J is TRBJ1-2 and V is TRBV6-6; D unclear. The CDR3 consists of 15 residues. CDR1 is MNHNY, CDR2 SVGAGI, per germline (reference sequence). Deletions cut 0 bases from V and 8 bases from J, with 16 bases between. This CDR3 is CASSYSLQEGGGYTF. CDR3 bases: TGTGCCAGCAGTTACTCGCTCCAGGAGGGAGGCGGCTACACCTTC.

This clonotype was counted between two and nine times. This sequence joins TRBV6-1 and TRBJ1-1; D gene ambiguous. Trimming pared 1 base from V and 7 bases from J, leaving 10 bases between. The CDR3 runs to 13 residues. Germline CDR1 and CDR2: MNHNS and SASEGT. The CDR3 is CASSEGAQYEAFF. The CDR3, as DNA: TGTGCCAGCAGTGAAGGGGCACAGTATGAAGCTTTCTTT.

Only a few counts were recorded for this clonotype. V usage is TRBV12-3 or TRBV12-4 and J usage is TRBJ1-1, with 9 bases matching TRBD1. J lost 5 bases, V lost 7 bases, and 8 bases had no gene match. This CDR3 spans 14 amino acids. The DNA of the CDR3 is TGTGCCAGCACCTATTCACAGGGGGCGACTGAAGCTTTCTTT. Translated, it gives CASTYSQGATEAFF.